Shown below are 7 T cell receptor beta chains from a single sample sequenced in a study of siplizumab effects on memory and regulatory T cells. Profiled with immunoSEQ multiplex PCR; TCRdb holds only in-frame clones, not every one. The sample yields 50,000 to 60,000 clones, about 90% seen once. What was sequenced was naive CD8+ T cells sorted from blood. These receptors were obtained from a human donor in good health.

V and J are TRBV9 and TRBJ2-1, with TRBD2 identical over 9 bases. Germline V lookup: CDR1 SGDLS, CDR2 YYNGEE. This CDR3 comprises 13 residues. J was trimmed by 9 bases and V by 4 bases; bases with no gene match: 5. CDR3 in amino acids: CASSPWTSAEQFF. CDR3 DNA sequence: TGTGCCAGCAGCCCCTGGACTAGCGCTGAGCAGTTCTTC.

The chain couples TRBV27 to TRBJ2-3; 8 bases match TRBD2. Trimming cost V 2 bases and J 3 bases; bases outside gene matches: 4. The CDR3 length is 15 residues. CDR1 is MNHEY, CDR2 SMNVEV, per germline (reference sequence). The CDR3 region is CASSLTGGYTDTQYF. CDR3 DNA sequence: TGTGCCAGCAGTTTAACGGGAGGGTATACAGATACGCAGTATTTT.

This sequence joins TRBV6-1 and TRBJ2-2; 7 bases are a match to TRBD1. V lost 6 bases to trimming and J lost 9 bases; unmatched junction nucleotides: 10. This CDR3 comprises 14 residues. CDR1 is MNHNS, CDR2 SASEGT, per germline. As DNA, the CDR3 is TGTGCCAGCAGGTTAGGACAGGCTCAATGGGAGCTGTTTTTT. Its protein is CASRLGQAQWELFF.

The CDR3 DNA follows: TGTGCCAGCAGCCCCGGGGCTGGAACTGAAGCTTTCTTT. Translation: CASSPGAGTEAFF. The chain links TRBV7-6 to TRBJ1-1, with TRBD1 as a possible D gene (5 bases). This CDR3 spans 13 amino acids. CDR1 and CDR2 from the germline V gene are SGHVS and FNYEAQ. The ends were cut back, 5 bases at V and 5 bases at J, with 12 bases in the middle. The full variable domain, its missing parts supplied by reference TRBV7-6 and TRBJ1-1, is GAGVSQSPRYKVTKRGQDVALRCDPISGHVSLYWYRQALGQGPEFLTYFNYEAQQDKSGLPNDRFSAERPEGSISTLTIQRTEQRDSAMYRCASSPGAGTEAFFGQGTRLTVV.

This chain links TRBV6-1 with TRBJ2-5; D may be TRBD1 or TRBD2 (5 bases each). The V and J ends lost 4 bases and 4 bases respectively, with 10 bases between them. Germline CDR1 MNHNS, CDR2 SASEGT. The CDR3 is 13 amino acids. Written as DNA, the CDR3 is TGTGCCAGCAGTGGGGGGTCAGGAGAGACCCAGTACTTC. Amino acid sequence: CASSGGSGETQYF.

This sequence joins TRBV5-1 and TRBJ1-1, with TRBD1 as a possible D gene (5 bases). Trimming pared 4 bases from V and 10 bases from J, leaving 14 bases between. The V gene's germline CDR1 is SGHRS and CDR2 YFSETQ. The CDR3 is 12 amino acids. The DNA for the CDR3 is TGCGCCAGCAGCCCGGACCCGGGACTAGCTTTCTTT. Protein: CASSPDPGLAFF. Using reference TRBV5-1 and TRBJ1-1 for the parts outside the CDR3, the full variable domain is KAGVTQTPRYLIKTRGQQVTLSCSPISGHRSVSWYQQTPGQGLQFLFEYFSETQRNKGNFPGRFSGRQFSNSRSEMNVSTLELGDSALYLCASSPDPGLAFFGQGTRLTVV.

The chain joins TRBV6-5 to TRBJ1-4; D remains unclear. Trimming left V 7 bases short and J 1 base short, with 7 bases between. The CDR3 length is 13 residues. Germline lookup yields CDR1 MNHEY and CDR2 SVGAGI. CDR3 bases: TGTGCCAGCACGGACGGAACTAATGAAAAACTGTTTTTT. It codes for CASTDGTNEKLFF.